Each of the 8 T cell receptor beta chains below was sequenced from the same sample in a study of graft-versus-host responses after intestinal transplantation. TCRdb keeps only in-frame clones here, not all; method: immunoSEQ multiplex PCR. The table shows 9,500 to 15,000 clones, with 93% occurring only once. Sequenced here: PBMCs, sampled less than 110 days after intestinal transplant. The receptors derive from a human patient who received an intestinal transplant, so some T cells may come from the graft donor.

This chain joins TRBV19 and TRBJ2-7; 7 nucleotides line up with TRBD1. CDR3 length: 17 amino acids. V lost 5 bases to trimming and J lost 2 bases; unmatched junction nucleotides: 15. The germline V gene has CDR1 LNHDA and CDR2 SQIVND (reference sequence). The CDR3 region is CASSPSPRQGNPYEQYF. The CDR3 DNA follows: TGTGCCAGTAGTCCTTCACCCCGACAGGGTAATCCCTACGAGCAGTACTTC.

V gene TRBV7-9 combines with J gene TRBJ2-1; the D gene is possibly TRBD2 (5 bases). The V gene lost 0 bases and the J gene lost 3 bases, with 15 bases spanning the gap. The CDR3 has 17 residues. CDR1 and CDR2 (germline): SEHNR, FQNEAQ (reference sequence). CDR3 protein: CASSLAAKAAHYNEQFF. CDR3 DNA: TGTGCCAGCAGCTTAGCGGCAAAAGCGGCCCACTACAATGAGCAGTTCTTC.

V gene TRBV5-8 combines with J gene TRBJ2-2; 7 bases match TRBD2. The V and J ends lost 5 bases and 2 bases, in that order; junction bases with no gene match: 6. The CDR3 has 15 residues. Germline-derived CDR1 and CDR2 are SGHTS and YDEGEE. The CDR3 sequence is CASRRREINTGELFF. CDR3 nucleotide sequence: TGTGCCAGCAGGAGGCGGGAGATAAACACCGGGGAGCTGTTTTTT.

The CDR3 loop is CASQGWGPAEAFF. The CDR3, as DNA: TGTGCCAGCCAAGGGTGGGGGCCGGCTGAAGCTTTCTTT. The chain combines TRBV2 with TRBJ1-1, with D tentatively TRBD1 (6 bases). Trimming removed 8 bases from V and 6 bases from J, with 16 bases in between. The CDR3 is 13 amino acids. Germline assignment: CDR1 SNHLY and CDR2 FYNNEI.

Turning to this clone: The sample has other DNA sequences that encode this CDR3 too. V gene TRBV29-1 combines with J gene TRBJ2-7, with TRBD2 as a possible D gene (5 bases). With 4 bases removed from V and 6 bases from J, the gap between germline ends came to 16 bases. This CDR3 has 13 amino acids. CDR1 SQVTM and CDR2 ANQGSEA come from the germline V gene. The CDR3 protein is CSVGEPRAGEQYF. CDR3 in DNA: TGCAGCGTTGGAGAACCGAGGGCGGGCGAGCAGTACTTC.

V is TRBV28 and J is TRBJ2-7, with 7 bases aligning to TRBD2. In germline, CDR1 is MDHEN, CDR2 SYDVKM. The V segment lost 3 bases and the J segment 4 bases; nucleotides outside the gene matches: 12. This CDR3 has 16 amino acids. This CDR3 reads CASSFTSSGRAYEQYF. The CDR3, as DNA: TGTGCCAGCAGTTTTACGTCTAGCGGAAGAGCATACGAGCAGTACTTC. Combining the CDR3 with reference TRBV28 and TRBJ2-7 gives the whole variable domain DVKVTQSSRYLVKRTGEKVFLECVQDMDHENMFWYRQDPGLGLRLIYFSYDVKMKEKGDIPEGYSVSREKKERFSLILESASTNQTSMYLCASSFTSSGRAYEQYFGPGTRLTVT.

The chain combines TRBV9 with TRBJ2-1; 8 nucleotides line up with TRBD2. In germline, CDR1 is SGDLS, CDR2 YYNGEE. CDR3 length: 19 residues. Unmatched junction bases numbered 19, after V lost 4 bases and J lost 4 bases. CDR3: CASSSRTSTEPTGYNEQFF. CDR3 coding DNA: TGTGCCAGCAGCTCAAGGACTAGCACGGAACCAACGGGGTACAATGAGCAGTTCTTC.

The rearrangement joins TRBV29-1 to TRBJ1-1, with D tentatively TRBD1 (5 bases). The CDR3 sequence is 12 residues long. V lost 4 bases and J 3 bases, leaving 9 bases between the germline ends. Germline lookup yields CDR1 SQVTM and CDR2 ANQGSEA. This chain's CDR3 is CSVVGGYTEAFF. In DNA form, the CDR3 reads TGCAGCGTTGTGGGGGGGTACACTGAAGCTTTCTTT.